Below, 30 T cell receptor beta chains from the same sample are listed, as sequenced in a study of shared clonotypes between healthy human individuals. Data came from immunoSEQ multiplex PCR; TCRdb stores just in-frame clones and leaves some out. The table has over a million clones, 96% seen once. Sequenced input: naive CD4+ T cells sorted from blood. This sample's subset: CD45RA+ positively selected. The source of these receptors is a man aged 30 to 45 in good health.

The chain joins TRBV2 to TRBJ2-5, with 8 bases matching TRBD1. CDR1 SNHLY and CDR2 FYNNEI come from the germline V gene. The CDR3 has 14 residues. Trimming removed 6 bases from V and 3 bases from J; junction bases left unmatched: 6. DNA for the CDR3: TGTGCCAGCAGGCCAGGGGGCGGAGAAGAGACCCAGTACTTC. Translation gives CASRPGGGEETQYF.

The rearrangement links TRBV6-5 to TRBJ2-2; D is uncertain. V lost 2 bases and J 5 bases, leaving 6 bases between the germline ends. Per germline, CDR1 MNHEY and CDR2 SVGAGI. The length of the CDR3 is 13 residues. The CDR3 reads CASSYGRTGELFF. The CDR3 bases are TGTGCCAGCAGTTACGGCAGGACCGGGGAGCTGTTTTTT.

The CDR3, as DNA: TGTGCCAGCAGTTCTCGAGCCTACGAGCAGTACTTC. Protein sequence: CASSSRAYEQYF. This sequence joins TRBV28 and TRBJ2-7; D unresolved. CDR3 size: 12 residues. Trimming cost V 4 bases and J 2 bases, with 6 bases left between them. Looked up from germline, CDR1 is MDHEN and CDR2 is SYDVKM.

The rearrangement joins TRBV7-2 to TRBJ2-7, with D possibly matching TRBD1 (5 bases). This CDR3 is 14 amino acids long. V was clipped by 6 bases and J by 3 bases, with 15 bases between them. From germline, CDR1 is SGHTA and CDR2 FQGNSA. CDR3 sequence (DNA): TGTGCCAGCAGGCCAGGGTCGCGAATCTACGAGCAGTACTTC. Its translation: CASRPGSRIYEQYF.

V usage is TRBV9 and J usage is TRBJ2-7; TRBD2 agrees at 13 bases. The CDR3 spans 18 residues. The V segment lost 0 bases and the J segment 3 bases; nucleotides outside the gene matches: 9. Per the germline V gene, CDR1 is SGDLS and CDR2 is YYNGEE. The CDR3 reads CASSVGLGLAGDGYEQYF. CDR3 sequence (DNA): TGTGCCAGCAGCGTAGGTTTAGGACTAGCGGGAGACGGCTACGAGCAGTACTTC.

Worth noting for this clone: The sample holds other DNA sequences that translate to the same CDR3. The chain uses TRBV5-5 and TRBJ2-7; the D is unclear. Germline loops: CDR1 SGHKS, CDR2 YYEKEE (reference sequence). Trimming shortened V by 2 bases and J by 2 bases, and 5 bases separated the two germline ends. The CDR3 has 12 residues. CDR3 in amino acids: CASSFGAYEQYF. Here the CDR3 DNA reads TGTGCCAGCAGCTTTGGGGCCTACGAGCAGTACTTC.

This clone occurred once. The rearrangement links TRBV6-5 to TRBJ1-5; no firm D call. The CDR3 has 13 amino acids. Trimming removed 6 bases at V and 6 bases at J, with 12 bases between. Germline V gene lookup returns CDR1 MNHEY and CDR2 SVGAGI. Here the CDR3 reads CASSDLDGQPQHF. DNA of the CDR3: TGTGCCAGCAGCGACCTGGATGGTCAGCCCCAGCATTTT.

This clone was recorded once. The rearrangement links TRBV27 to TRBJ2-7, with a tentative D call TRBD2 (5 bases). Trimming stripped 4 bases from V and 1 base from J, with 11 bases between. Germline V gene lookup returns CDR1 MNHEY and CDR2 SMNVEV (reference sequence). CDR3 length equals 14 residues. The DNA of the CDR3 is TGTGCCAGCAGTTCGAGGCGGAGGTCCTACGAGCAGTACTTC. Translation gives CASSSRRRSYEQYF.

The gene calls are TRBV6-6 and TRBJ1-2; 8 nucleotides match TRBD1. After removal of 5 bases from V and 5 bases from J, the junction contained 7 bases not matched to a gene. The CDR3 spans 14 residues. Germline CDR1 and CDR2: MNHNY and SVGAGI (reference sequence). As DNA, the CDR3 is TGTGCCAGCAGTACATTGACAGGGGCTTATGGCTACACCTTC. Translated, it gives CASSTLTGAYGYTF.

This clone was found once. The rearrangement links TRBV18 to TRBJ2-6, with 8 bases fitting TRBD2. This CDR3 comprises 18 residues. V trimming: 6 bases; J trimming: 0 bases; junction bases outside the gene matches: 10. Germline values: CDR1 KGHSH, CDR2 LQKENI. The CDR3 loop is CASSQLAERFSGANVLTF. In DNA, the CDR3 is TGTGCCAGCTCTCAACTAGCGGAACGATTCTCTGGGGCCAACGTCCTGACTTTC.

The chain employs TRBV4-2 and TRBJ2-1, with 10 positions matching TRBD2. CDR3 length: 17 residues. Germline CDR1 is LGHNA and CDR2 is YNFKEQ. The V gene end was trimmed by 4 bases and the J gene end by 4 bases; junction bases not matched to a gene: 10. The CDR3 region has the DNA TGTGCCAGCAGCCCTCGAGGAGCGGGAGGGATTTACAATGAGCAGTTCTTC. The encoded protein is CASSPRGAGGIYNEQFF.

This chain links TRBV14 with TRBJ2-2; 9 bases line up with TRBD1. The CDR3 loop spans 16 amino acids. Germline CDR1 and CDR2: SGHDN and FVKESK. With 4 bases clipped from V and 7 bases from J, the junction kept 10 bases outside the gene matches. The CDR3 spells CASSLRIQGAIGELFF. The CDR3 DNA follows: TGTGCCAGCAGCCTTCGGATACAGGGGGCTATCGGGGAGCTGTTTTTT.

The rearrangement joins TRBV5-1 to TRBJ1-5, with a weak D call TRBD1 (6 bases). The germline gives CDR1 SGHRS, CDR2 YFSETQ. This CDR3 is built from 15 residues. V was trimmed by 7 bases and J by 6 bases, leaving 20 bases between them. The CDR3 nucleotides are TGCGCCAGCTCCCTCTCAGGGGCACTCACTCAGCCCCAGCATTTT. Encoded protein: CASSLSGALTQPQHF.

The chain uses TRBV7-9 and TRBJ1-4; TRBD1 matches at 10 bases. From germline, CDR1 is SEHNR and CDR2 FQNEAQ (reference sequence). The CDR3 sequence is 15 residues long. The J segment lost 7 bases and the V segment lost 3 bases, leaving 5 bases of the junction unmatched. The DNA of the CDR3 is TGTGCCAGCAGCTTTTGGAGGGACAGGGGTGAAAAACTGTTTTTT. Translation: CASSFWRDRGEKLFF.

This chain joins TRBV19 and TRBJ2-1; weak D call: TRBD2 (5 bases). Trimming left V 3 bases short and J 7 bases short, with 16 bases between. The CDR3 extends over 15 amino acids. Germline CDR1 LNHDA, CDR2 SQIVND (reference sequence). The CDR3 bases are TGTGCCAGTAGTATTTCGAACGGGATGATGAATGAGCAGTTCTTC. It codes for CASSISNGMMNEQFF.

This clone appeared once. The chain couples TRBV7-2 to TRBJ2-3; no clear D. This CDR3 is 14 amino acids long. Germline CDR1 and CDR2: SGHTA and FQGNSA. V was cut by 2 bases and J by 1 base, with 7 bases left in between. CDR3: CASSLLVRTDTQYF. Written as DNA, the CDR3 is TGTGCCAGCAGCTTACTCGTCCGCACAGATACGCAGTATTTT.

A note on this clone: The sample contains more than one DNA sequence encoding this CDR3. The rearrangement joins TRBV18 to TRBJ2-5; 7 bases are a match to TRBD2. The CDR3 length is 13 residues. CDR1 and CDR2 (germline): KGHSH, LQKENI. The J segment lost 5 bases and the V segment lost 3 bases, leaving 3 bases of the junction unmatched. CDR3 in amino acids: CASSPAGGETQYF. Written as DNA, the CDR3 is TGTGCCAGCTCACCGGCCGGGGGGGAGACCCAGTACTTC.

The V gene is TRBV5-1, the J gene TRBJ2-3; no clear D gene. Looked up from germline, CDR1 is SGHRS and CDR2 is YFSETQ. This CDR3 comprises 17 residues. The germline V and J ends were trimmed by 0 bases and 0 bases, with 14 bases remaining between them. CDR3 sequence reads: CASSLASVGSSTDTQYF. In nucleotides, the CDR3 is TGCGCCAGCAGCTTGGCCTCTGTCGGAAGTAGCACAGATACGCAGTATTTT.

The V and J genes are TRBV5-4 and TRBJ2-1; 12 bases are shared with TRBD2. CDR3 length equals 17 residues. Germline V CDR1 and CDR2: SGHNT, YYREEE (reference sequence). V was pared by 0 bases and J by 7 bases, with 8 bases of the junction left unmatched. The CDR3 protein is CASSLVASGRVVNEQFF. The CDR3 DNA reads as TGTGCCAGCAGCTTGGTGGCTAGCGGGAGGGTCGTTAATGAGCAGTTCTTC.

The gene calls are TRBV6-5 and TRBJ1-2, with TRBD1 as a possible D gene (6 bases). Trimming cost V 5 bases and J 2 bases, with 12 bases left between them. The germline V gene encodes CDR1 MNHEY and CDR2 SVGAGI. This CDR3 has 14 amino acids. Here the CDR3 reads CASSEGGKNYGYTF. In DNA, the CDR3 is TGTGCCAGCAGTGAGGGGGGAAAAAACTATGGCTACACCTTC.

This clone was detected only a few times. In DNA form, the CDR3 reads TGTGCCAGCTCGCCCGAGGTCCCTTCAGGGGGGAAGGCTTTCTTT. This sequence encodes CASSPEVPSGGKAFF. This rearrangement joins TRBV18 to TRBJ1-1; 7 bases line up with TRBD1. Germline CDR1 is KGHSH and CDR2 is LQKENI. V was pared by 6 bases and J by 11 bases, with 18 bases of the junction left unmatched. The CDR3 runs to 15 residues.

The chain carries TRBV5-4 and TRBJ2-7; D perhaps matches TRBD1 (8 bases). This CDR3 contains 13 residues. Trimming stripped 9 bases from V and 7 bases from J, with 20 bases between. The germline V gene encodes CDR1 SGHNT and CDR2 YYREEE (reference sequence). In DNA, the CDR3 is TGTGCCACCGAGGACAGGGCGGGAGTGGAGCAGTACTTC. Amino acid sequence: CATEDRAGVEQYF.

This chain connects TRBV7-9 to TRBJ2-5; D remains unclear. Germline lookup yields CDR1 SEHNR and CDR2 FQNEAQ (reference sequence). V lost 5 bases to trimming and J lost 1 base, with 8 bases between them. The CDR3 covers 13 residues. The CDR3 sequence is CASSGRSQETQYF. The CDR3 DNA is TGTGCCAGCAGCGGGCGCAGCCAAGAGACCCAGTACTTC. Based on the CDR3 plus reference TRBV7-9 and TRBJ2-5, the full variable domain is DTGVSQNPRHKITKRGQNVTFRCDPISEHNRLYWYRQTLGQGPEFLTYFQNEAQLEKSRLLSDRFSAERPKGSFSTLEIQRTEQGDSAMYLCASSGRSQETQYFGPGTRLLVL.

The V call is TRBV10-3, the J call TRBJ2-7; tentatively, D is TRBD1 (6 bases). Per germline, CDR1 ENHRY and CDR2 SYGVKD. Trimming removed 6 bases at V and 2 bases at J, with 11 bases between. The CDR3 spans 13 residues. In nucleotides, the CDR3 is TGTGCCATCAGAGGACAGAGAACCTACGAGCAGTACTTC. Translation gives CAIRGQRTYEQYF.

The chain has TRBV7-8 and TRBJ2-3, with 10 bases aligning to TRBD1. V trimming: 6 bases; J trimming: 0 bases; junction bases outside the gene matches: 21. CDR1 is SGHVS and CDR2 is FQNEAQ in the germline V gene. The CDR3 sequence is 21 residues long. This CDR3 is CASRSVLWAYDRGLSTDTQYF. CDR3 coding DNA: TGTGCCAGCAGATCAGTCCTTTGGGCCTACGACAGGGGGCTTAGCACAGATACGCAGTATTTT.

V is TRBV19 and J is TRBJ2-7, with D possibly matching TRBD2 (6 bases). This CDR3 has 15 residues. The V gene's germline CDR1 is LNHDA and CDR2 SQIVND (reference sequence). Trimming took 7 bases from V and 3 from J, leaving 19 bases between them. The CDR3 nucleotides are TGTGCCAGTAATCGGCGGTCTAGCGATCTCTACGAGCAGTACTTC. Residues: CASNRRSSDLYEQYF.

The CDR3 coding sequence is TGTGCCAGCAGTTACTCCCAGAAAACTTACGAGCAGTACTTC. The encoded protein is CASSYSQKTYEQYF. The V call is TRBV6-5, the J call TRBJ2-7; D is uncertain. Trimming pared 0 bases from V and 4 bases from J, leaving 10 bases between. Germline V gives CDR1 MNHEY, CDR2 SVGAGI. This CDR3 region has 14 residues.

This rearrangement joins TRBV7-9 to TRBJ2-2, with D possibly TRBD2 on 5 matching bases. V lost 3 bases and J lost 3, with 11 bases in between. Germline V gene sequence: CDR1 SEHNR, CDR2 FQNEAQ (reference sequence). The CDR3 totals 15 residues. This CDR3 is CASSLRAGYTGELFF. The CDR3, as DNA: TGTGCCAGCAGCTTGAGGGCCGGTTACACCGGGGAGCTGTTTTTT.

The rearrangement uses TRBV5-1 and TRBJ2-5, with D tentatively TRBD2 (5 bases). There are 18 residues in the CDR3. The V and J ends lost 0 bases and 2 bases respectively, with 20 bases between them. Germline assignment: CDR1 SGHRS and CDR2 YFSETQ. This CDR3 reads CASSLDNRVEATQETQYF. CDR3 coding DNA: TGCGCCAGCAGCTTGGATAATCGGGTGGAGGCGACTCAAGAGACCCAGTACTTC.

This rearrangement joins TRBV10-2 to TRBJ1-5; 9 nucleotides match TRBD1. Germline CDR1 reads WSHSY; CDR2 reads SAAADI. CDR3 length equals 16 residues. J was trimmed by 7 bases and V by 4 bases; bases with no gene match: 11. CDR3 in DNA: TGCGCCAGCAGTGCCACCTCGGGACAGGGAGGCCAGCCCCAGCATTTT. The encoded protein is CASSATSGQGGQPQHF.